Detailed here is one T cell receptor (beta chain). The antigen is not known. The source of the sample is a study of OX40 agonist ivuxolimab in advanced cancers. At the level of the study: The study treated patients with ivuxolimab, an agonistic anti-OX40 (CD134) antibody.

CDR1 is LNHDA, CDR2 SQIVND, per germline (reference sequence). V was pared by 6 bases and J by 5 bases, with 15 bases between. The CDR3 consists of 14 residues. Repertoires were generated with immunoSEQ multiplex PCR, while TCRdb's copy carries only in-frame clones and drops some. The table includes tens of thousands of clones, 70% to 90% detected once. Regarding the study as a whole: The CD4+ and CD8+ T cells in the blood had expanded clonally by week 6 at 0.1 to 3.0 mg/kg.

J is TRBJ2-3 and V is TRBV19; the D gene could be TRBD1 or TRBD2 (5 bases each). This sequence originates from an adult with an advanced solid tumor such as melanoma, head and neck, liver or kidney cancer. The sample was CD4+ or CD8+ T cells sorted from blood, taken in a trial of the OX40 agonist ivuxolimab. CDR3 nucleotide sequence: TGTGCCAGTAGATGGGGGTTTTCGGGAGATACGCAGTATTTT. Translation gives CASRWGFSGDTQYF.